Below, one TCR beta chain is given with its context. This entry is derived from a study of T cell changes during pregnancy in multiple sclerosis. This table comes from immunoSEQ multiplex PCR, and its TCRdb copy is limited to in-frame clones, with some not included. The data contain approximately 90,000 clones, about 94% of them singletons. Germline V gives CDR1 SGDLS, CDR2 YYNGEE. The J segment lost 0 bases and the V segment lost 0 bases, leaving 5 bases of the junction unmatched. The CDR3 has 17 amino acids. The input for sequencing was peripheral blood, taken in the third trimester of pregnancy. The V call is TRBV9, the J call TRBJ1-1; 10 bases match TRBD1. The sequence came from a female donor with multiple sclerosis, enrolled in a pregnancy study. CDR3 DNA sequence: TGTGCCAGCAGCGTAGATCCAGGGACAGGGGTGAACACTGAAGCTTTCTTT. It encodes CASSVDPGTGVNTEAFF.